This entry lists 22 T cell receptor beta chains sequenced from one sample in a study of OX40 agonist ivuxolimab in advanced cancers. Assay used: immunoSEQ multiplex PCR; TCRdb lists only in-frame clones, some missing. This repertoire shows around 35,000 clones, 70% to 85% found once; its top ten account for roughly 21%. This specimen was CD4+ or CD8+ T cells sorted from blood, taken in a trial of the OX40 agonist ivuxolimab. These receptors were taken from an adult with an advanced solid tumor such as melanoma, head and neck, liver or kidney cancer.

The CDR3 loop is CASSLAGGQFYEQYF. CDR3 nucleotide sequence: TGTGCCAGCAGCTTAGCGGGGGGACAGTTCTACGAGCAGTACTTC. V and J are TRBV7-9 and TRBJ2-7; D may be TRBD1 (7 bases). This CDR3 has 15 amino acids. The V end lost 0 bases, the J end lost 3 bases, and 12 bases lay between the germline ends. The V gene's germline CDR1 is SEHNR and CDR2 FQNEAQ (reference sequence). The full variable domain, with the rest looked up from reference TRBV7-9 and TRBJ2-7, is DTGVSQNPRHKITKRGQNVTFRCDPISEHNRLYWYRQTLGQGPEFLTYFQNEAQLEKSRLLSDRFSAERPKGSFSTLEIQRTEQGDSAMYLCASSLAGGQFYEQYFGPGTRLTVT.

The chain recombines TRBV6-5 with TRBJ2-7, with D perhaps assigned TRBD1 or TRBD2 (5 bases each). Germline values: CDR1 MNHEY, CDR2 SVGAGI. V was clipped by 5 bases and J by 3 bases, with 11 bases between them. The CDR3 contains 13 residues. This CDR3 reads CASSAGTVYEQYF. In nucleotides, the CDR3 is TGTGCCAGCAGTGCCGGGACGGTCTACGAGCAGTACTTC.

V is TRBV27 and J is TRBJ1-6; no clear D gene. CDR3 length: 12 residues. Trimming cost V 3 bases and J 6 bases, with 3 bases left between them. CDR1 and CDR2 (germline): MNHEY, SMNVEV (reference sequence). The CDR3 coding sequence is TGTGCCAGCAGTTTTTTTAATTCACCCCTCCACTTT. The encoded protein is CASSFFNSPLHF.

The chain recombines TRBV6-5 with TRBJ2-7, with D unclear. The CDR3 totals 13 residues. CDR1 is MNHEY, CDR2 SVGAGI, per germline. V lost 0 bases and J lost 7, with 10 bases in between. Here the CDR3 DNA reads TGTGCCAGCAGTTACTCGAGGTATAGAGAGCAGTACTTC. This gives the protein CASSYSRYREQYF.

The V call is TRBV28, the J call TRBJ2-7, with TRBD1 matching over 7 bases. V lost 8 bases and J lost 0; bases outside the gene matches: 7. The CDR3 contains 14 residues. Germline V CDR1 and CDR2: MDHEN, SYDVKM. CDR3 residues: CASAPGQSSYEQYF. DNA of the CDR3: TGTGCCAGCGCCCCGGGACAGAGCTCCTACGAGCAGTACTTC. Combining the CDR3 with reference TRBV28 and TRBJ2-7 gives the whole variable domain DVKVTQSSRYLVKRTGEKVFLECVQDMDHENMFWYRQDPGLGLRLIYFSYDVKMKEKGDIPEGYSVSREKKERFSLILESASTNQTSMYLCASAPGQSSYEQYFGPGTRLTVT.

The CDR3 protein is CASSLGANPEQFF. The CDR3 region has the DNA TGCGCCAGCAGCTTGGGCGCTAACCCTGAGCAGTTCTTC. This sequence joins TRBV5-1 and TRBJ2-1; no firm D call. Trimming took 0 bases from V and 9 from J, leaving 10 bases between them. This CDR3 is built from 13 residues. Germline loops: CDR1 SGHRS, CDR2 YFSETQ.

J is TRBJ2-1 and V is TRBV7-9; 9 nucleotides align to TRBD2. This CDR3 has 19 amino acids. CDR1 SEHNR and CDR2 FQNEAQ come from the germline V gene (reference sequence). Losses at the gene ends were 4 bases for V and 7 bases for J; bases not matched to a gene: 20. The CDR3 sequence: CASSYVKSGRTLTRNEQFF. In nucleotides, the CDR3 is TGTGCCAGCAGCTACGTAAAGAGCGGGAGGACCCTCACGCGAAATGAGCAGTTCTTC.

The rearrangement joins TRBV19 to TRBJ1-2; D gene ambiguous. V was shortened by 3 bases and J by 6 bases, with 11 bases between the two germline ends. There are 13 residues in the CDR3. Germline-derived CDR1 and CDR2 are LNHDA and SQIVND (reference sequence). CDR3 sequence: CASSMGLLDGYTF. The CDR3 DNA follows: TGTGCCAGTAGTATGGGGTTACTGGATGGCTACACCTTC.

The J gene is TRBJ2-3, the V gene TRBV5-5; D not certain. The CDR3 has 15 residues. Trimming pared 0 bases from V and 1 base from J, leaving 9 bases between. CDR1 is SGHKS and CDR2 is YYEKEE in the germline V gene (reference sequence). The DNA for the CDR3 is TGTGCCAGCAGCTTGGATGGGTCTCGCACAGATACGCAGTATTTT. Amino acids: CASSLDGSRTDTQYF.

This clone was counted a few times. The V call is TRBV5-4, the J call TRBJ2-7; 11 bases line up with TRBD2. Germline trimming cut 4 bases from V and 2 bases from J; bases unmatched to any gene: 8. Germline CDR1 reads SGHNT; CDR2 reads YYREEE (reference sequence). There are 16 residues in the CDR3. The CDR3 protein is CASSHPGLAVTYEQYF. In DNA, the CDR3 is TGTGCCAGCAGCCATCCGGGACTAGCGGTTACCTACGAGCAGTACTTC. Using reference TRBV5-4 and TRBJ2-7 for the parts outside the CDR3, the full variable domain is ETGVTQSPTHLIKTRGQQVTLRCSSQSGHNTVSWYQQALGQGPQFIFQYYREEENGRGNFPPRFSGLQFPNYSSELNVNALELDDSALYLCASSHPGLAVTYEQYFGPGTRLTVT.

This clone was found once. V is TRBV11-2 and J is TRBJ2-3; 7 positions agree with TRBD2. The V gene end was trimmed by 4 bases and the J gene end by 7 bases; junction bases not matched to a gene: 14. This CDR3 contains 16 residues. Per germline, CDR1 SGHAT and CDR2 FQNNGV. CDR3 coding DNA: TGTGCCAGCAGCTCCGCTCCGGGGGAAGCGGGATATACGCAGTATTTT. The encoded protein is CASSSAPGEAGYTQYF.

J is TRBJ2-2 and V is TRBV28; 7 nucleotides align to TRBD1. V lost 6 bases, J lost 0 bases, and 16 bases stayed unmatched. Germline V gene data show CDR1 as MDHEN and CDR2 as SYDVKM. The CDR3 totals 19 residues. Here the CDR3 DNA reads TGTGCCAGCAGGACTAACTATTTAGGACAGGTTTCGAACACCGGGGAGCTGTTTTTT. Amino acid sequence: CASRTNYLGQVSNTGELFF.

V is TRBV6-1 and J is TRBJ2-7; TRBD2 aligns across 8 bases. This CDR3 region has 16 residues. Germline trimming cut 4 bases from V and 1 base from J; bases unmatched to any gene: 9. The germline V gene encodes CDR1 MNHNS and CDR2 SASEGT. CDR3 DNA sequence: TGTGCCAGCAGTGCGAGCGGGAGAAGGGGATCCTACGAGCAGTACTTC. Protein sequence: CASSASGRRGSYEQYF.

A single count supports this clone. V gene TRBV28 combines with J gene TRBJ1-1; D is possibly TRBD1 (6 bases). There are 13 residues in the CDR3. V shed 2 bases and J shed 4 bases, with 8 bases lying between them. Germline V gene sequence: CDR1 MDHEN, CDR2 SYDVKM. Here the CDR3 reads CASSLQGSTEAFF. The CDR3 DNA reads as TGTGCCAGCAGTTTACAGGGGAGCACTGAAGCTTTCTTT.

The chain carries TRBV7-6 and TRBJ2-7, with 12 positions matching TRBD2. The V and J ends lost 5 bases and 4 bases, in that order; junction bases with no gene match: 6. The CDR3 length is 15 residues. Germline loops: CDR1 SGHVS, CDR2 FNYEAQ. Here the CDR3 DNA reads TGTGCCAGCAGCCCCTGGACTAGCGGGGTGTACGAGCAGTACTTC. Its protein is CASSPWTSGVYEQYF.

The rearrangement joins TRBV28 to TRBJ2-5, with 8 bases identical to TRBD2. The junction had 7 bases not matched to a gene; V was cut back by 5 bases and J by 2 bases. Germline V gene sequence: CDR1 MDHEN, CDR2 SYDVKM. The CDR3 contains 15 residues. CDR3 coding DNA: TGTGCCAGCAGTCGAACTAGCGGAACACAAGAGACCCAGTACTTC. Its translation: CASSRTSGTQETQYF.

This clone was seen just once. The V call is TRBV28, the J call TRBJ2-1; 10 positions match TRBD1. The CDR3 is made up of 14 amino acids. Trimming took 6 bases from V and 4 from J; bases not matched to a gene: 3. Germline V gives CDR1 MDHEN, CDR2 SYDVKM. In nucleotides, the CDR3 is TGTGCCAGCAGCTGGGACAGGGGATACAATGAGCAGTTCTTC. Translated: CASSWDRGYNEQFF.

This chain links TRBV11-2 with TRBJ2-1; TRBD2 might be the D (6 bases). CDR1 SGHAT and CDR2 FQNNGV come from the germline V gene. Trimming shortened V by 2 bases and J by 8 bases, and 16 bases separated the two germline ends. This CDR3 is 15 amino acids long. CDR3 amino acids: CASSLNREGRHEQFF. The DNA for the CDR3 is TGTGCCAGCAGCTTAAACCGTGAGGGGAGGCATGAGCAGTTCTTC.

The chain carries TRBV5-1 and TRBJ2-3; a weak D match, TRBD2 (6 bases). The CDR3 has 15 amino acids. The germline V gene encodes CDR1 SGHRS and CDR2 YFSETQ. V was clipped by 0 bases and J by 4 bases, with 12 bases between them. In DNA form, the CDR3 reads TGCGCCAGCAGCTTGGGGAGCGGAGGGGCAGATACGCAGTATTTT. It specifies CASSLGSGGADTQYF.

The J gene is TRBJ2-1, the V gene TRBV5-5, with D uncertain. Trimming stripped 2 bases from V and 2 bases from J, with 5 bases between. The CDR3 extends over 13 amino acids. Germline V gene sequence: CDR1 SGHKS, CDR2 YYEKEE (reference sequence). CDR3 nucleotides: TGTGCCAGCAGCTTTAGGGCCTACAATGAGCAGTTCTTC. Residues: CASSFRAYNEQFF.

In this sample, this clone turned up once. CDR3 amino acids: CASSKSGGLQETQYF. The CDR3 DNA reads TGTGCCAGCAGCAAATCAGGGGGGCTCCAAGAGACCCAGTACTTC. The chain carries TRBV21-1 and TRBJ2-5; the table's D call of TRBD1 was not tested on the DNA. TRBV21-1 is flagged as a pseudogene. This CDR3 comprises 15 residues.

The rearrangement joins TRBV21-1 to TRBJ2-7; the table assigns TRBD1, which was not confirmed against the DNA. TRBV21-1 is a pseudogene locus. The CDR3 extends over 15 amino acids. The CDR3 sequence is CASSKFGDRAYEQYF. CDR3 nucleotide sequence: TGTGCCAGCAGCAAATTCGGGGACAGGGCGTACGAGCAGTACTTC.